The sequence of this T cell receptor (beta chain) was determined in a study of control samples from healthy donors and cancer patients. Only in-frame clones appear in the TCRdb table, and some are missing; sequencing was by immunoSEQ multiplex PCR. The table shows about 98,000 clones, with roughly 83% occurring only once. This CDR3 region has 15 residues. V lost 6 bases to trimming and J lost 5 bases, with 17 bases between them. Looked up from germline, CDR1 is SNHLY and CDR2 is FYNNEI. The sequence was obtained from a woman aged 25 to 39 in good health. What was sequenced was blood. The V and J genes are TRBV2 and TRBJ1-3; no clear D gene. The CDR3 DNA reads TGTGCCAGCAGCCCAACAAGAGCCCTGAGAAACACCATATATTTT. It encodes CASSPTRALRNTIYF.